The 18 T cell receptor beta chains below were found in one sample sequenced in a study of blood T cell repertoires in COVID-19. Only in-frame clones appear in the TCRdb table, and some are missing; sequencing was by immunoSEQ multiplex PCR. The sample includes over 300,000 clones, 85% to 90% of them seen just once. The specimen was PBMCs or T cells enriched from blood (not recorded which). The receptor source for this set is a woman under 30 who had recovered from COVID-19.

The chain couples TRBV4-1 to TRBJ2-1; 8 bases are a match to TRBD1. Unmatched junction bases numbered 11, after V lost 1 base and J lost 12 bases. This CDR3 is built from 15 residues. The germline gives CDR1 MGHRA, CDR2 YSYEKL. CDR3 amino acids: CASSQAWGGQGRQFF. Written as DNA, the CDR3 is TGCGCCAGCAGCCAAGCATGGGGAGGACAGGGAAGGCAGTTCTTC.

The chain is built from TRBV30 and TRBJ1-1; D is uncertain. This CDR3 region has 11 residues. The germline CDR1 and CDR2 sequences are GTSNPN and SVGIG (reference sequence). V lost 3 bases, J lost 5 bases, and 7 bases lay in between. The DNA of the CDR3 is TGTGCCTGGAGATCGGAGACTGAAGCTTTCTTT. Translated, it gives CAWRSETEAFF.

The chain employs TRBV19 and TRBJ2-7; 8 nucleotides align to TRBD1. This CDR3 contains 15 residues. Germline lookup yields CDR1 LNHDA and CDR2 SQIVND (reference sequence). V shed 3 bases, J shed 5 bases, and the junction held 9 bases outside the gene matches. CDR3 amino acids: CASSIGSVQGDEQYF. The CDR3 coding sequence is TGTGCCAGTAGTATTGGTAGTGTACAGGGGGACGAGCAGTACTTC.

This chain links TRBV10-3 with TRBJ2-2, with 12 bases lining up with TRBD2. Germline assignment: CDR1 ENHRY and CDR2 SYGVKD. Trimming removed 2 bases from V and 0 bases from J; junction bases left unmatched: 4. The CDR3 has 18 residues. In nucleotides, the CDR3 is TGTGCCATCAGTGAGGGGACTAGCGGGCCACCGAACACCGGGGAGCTGTTTTTT. Protein product: CAISEGTSGPPNTGELFF.

This sequence joins TRBV11-3 and TRBJ2-3; D remains ambiguous. CDR3 size: 14 residues. CDR1 is SGHNT and CDR2 is YENEEA in the germline V gene. Trimming shortened V by 0 bases and J by 2 bases, and 6 bases separated the two germline ends. CDR3 DNA sequence: TGTGCCAGCAGCTTAGACACAAACACAGATACGCAGTATTTT. Translation gives CASSLDTNTDTQYF. Using reference TRBV11-3 and TRBJ2-3 for the parts outside the CDR3, the full variable domain is EAGVVQSPRYKIIEKKQPVAFWCNPISGHNTLYWYLQNLGQGPELLIRYENEEAVDDSQLPKDRFSAERLKGVDSTLKIQPAELGDSAVYLCASSLDTNTDTQYFGPGTRLTVL.

V and J are TRBV2 and TRBJ1-2, with 9 bases that match TRBD1. V lost 4 bases and J lost 7; bases outside the gene matches: 13. The CDR3 covers 16 residues. CDR1 is SNHLY and CDR2 is FYNNEI in the germline V gene. The CDR3 sequence is CASSGNKGDRVGGYTF. Here the CDR3 DNA reads TGTGCCAGCAGTGGGAACAAGGGGGACAGGGTGGGTGGCTACACCTTC.

The J gene is TRBJ1-2, the V gene TRBV27; the D gene is possibly TRBD1 (6 bases). The CDR3 totals 13 residues. CDR1 MNHEY and CDR2 SMNVEV come from the germline V gene (reference sequence). Trimming shortened V by 6 bases and J by 7 bases, and 15 bases separated the two germline ends. The DNA of the CDR3 is TGTGCCAGCAGCTCCAGGGGTTCGGGTGGCTACACCTTC. This gives the protein CASSSRGSGGYTF.

The V gene is TRBV29-1, the J gene TRBJ1-4; 10 positions agree with TRBD1. Germline values: CDR1 SQVTM, CDR2 ANQGSEA. Unmatched junction bases numbered 4, after V lost 5 bases and J lost 7 bases. The CDR3 extends over 13 amino acids. The CDR3 coding sequence is TGCAGCGTTCGACAGGGGGCGTTTGAAAAACTGTTTTTT. It is translated as CSVRQGAFEKLFF.

The rearrangement joins TRBV6-5 to TRBJ1-2, with 8 positions matching TRBD1. The CDR3 is 16 residues long. The germline CDR1 and CDR2 sequences are MNHEY and SVGAGI. V gave up 2 bases and J gave up 4 bases; unmatched junction bases: 9. CDR3 DNA: TGTGCCAGCAGTTACACCCGGACAGGGAAGGGCTATGGCTACACCTTC. Protein: CASSYTRTGKGYGYTF.

The V and J genes are TRBV25-1 and TRBJ2-2, with D possibly TRBD1 on 5 matching bases. Per the germline V gene, CDR1 is MGHDK and CDR2 is SYGVNS. V was cut by 3 bases and J by 4 bases, with 9 bases left in between. The CDR3 covers 14 residues. CDR3: CASSERRGTGELFF. In DNA form, the CDR3 reads TGTGCCAGCAGTGAGAGAAGGGGCACCGGGGAGCTGTTTTTT.

This clone showed up just once. The V gene is TRBV18, the J gene TRBJ2-5; 13 bases map to TRBD2. This CDR3 is 20 amino acids long. From germline, CDR1 is KGHSH and CDR2 LQKENI. V trimming: 1 base; J trimming: 2 bases; junction bases outside the gene matches: 13. The CDR3 is CASSPQGLTSGGPIQETQYF. In DNA, the CDR3 is TGTGCCAGCTCACCACAAGGACTGACTAGCGGGGGGCCAATTCAAGAGACCCAGTACTTC.

The chain couples TRBV28 to TRBJ1-2; TRBD1 matches at 8 bases. With 5 bases clipped from V and 4 bases from J, the junction kept 9 bases outside the gene matches. The CDR3 extends over 15 amino acids. Per the germline V gene, CDR1 is MDHEN and CDR2 is SYDVKM. The CDR3 spells CASSRPGGGGYGYTF. CDR3 DNA sequence: TGTGCCAGCAGTAGGCCAGGGGGCGGAGGCTATGGCTACACCTTC.

The chain joins TRBV28 to TRBJ1-1; D perhaps matches TRBD1 (5 bases). This CDR3 comprises 14 residues. V lost 2 bases, J lost 1 base, and 8 bases lay in between. The germline gives CDR1 MDHEN, CDR2 SYDVKM. The CDR3 region is CASSLPTGNTEAFF. DNA for the CDR3: TGTGCCAGCAGTTTACCCACAGGGAACACTGAAGCTTTCTTT.

V is TRBV30 and J is TRBJ1-2, with D possibly matching TRBD1 (5 bases). Germline CDR1 reads GTSNPN; CDR2 reads SVGIG (reference sequence). Trimming removed 1 base at V and 3 bases at J, with 6 bases between. CDR3 length equals 12 residues. The CDR3 DNA follows: TGTGCCTGGAGTGCGGGGGACTATGGCTACACCTTC. This sequence encodes CAWSAGDYGYTF.

The rearrangement joins TRBV27 to TRBJ2-3; maybe TRBD1 (5 bases). The CDR3 totals 14 residues. The V gene lost 3 bases and the J gene lost 0 bases, with 7 bases spanning the gap. Germline V CDR1 and CDR2: MNHEY, SMNVEV (reference sequence). The CDR3 bases are TGTGCCAGCAGTTTGGGGCTAAGCACAGATACGCAGTATTTT. Translating it yields CASSLGLSTDTQYF.

The rearrangement links TRBV28 to TRBJ2-7, with a possible D match to TRBD1 (7 bases). CDR1 and CDR2 (germline): MDHEN, SYDVKM. The CDR3 covers 14 residues. V was shortened by 8 bases and J by 3 bases, with 17 bases between the two germline ends. The DNA for the CDR3 is TGTGCCAGCGCCGCTGGAGGGGGCCTCTACGAGCAGTACTTC. It is translated as CASAAGGGLYEQYF. The full variable domain, its missing parts supplied by reference TRBV28 and TRBJ2-7, is DVKVTQSSRYLVKRTGEKVFLECVQDMDHENMFWYRQDPGLGLRLIYFSYDVKMKEKGDIPEGYSVSREKKERFSLILESASTNQTSMYLCASAAGGGLYEQYFGPGTRLTVT.

The sample holds one count of this clone. The chain couples TRBV27 to TRBJ2-7; the match to TRBD2 covers 16 bases. The CDR3 is made up of 15 amino acids. V trimming: 5 bases; J trimming: 6 bases; junction bases outside the gene matches: 4. Germline loops: CDR1 MNHEY, CDR2 SMNVEV (reference sequence). Here the CDR3 DNA reads TGTGCCAGCAGTGGGGGGACTAGCGGGAGGGCCGAGCAGTACTTC. This encodes CASSGGTSGRAEQYF.

Written as DNA, the CDR3 is TGTGCCAGCAGCCAAGACGCAGGGGAGTATGGCTACACCTTC. Its translation: CASSQDAGEYGYTF. The chain is built from TRBV14 and TRBJ1-2; TRBD1 is a possible D gene (6 bases). Germline lookup yields CDR1 SGHDN and CDR2 FVKESK. This CDR3 region has 14 residues. Deletions cut 0 bases from V and 5 bases from J, with 10 bases between.